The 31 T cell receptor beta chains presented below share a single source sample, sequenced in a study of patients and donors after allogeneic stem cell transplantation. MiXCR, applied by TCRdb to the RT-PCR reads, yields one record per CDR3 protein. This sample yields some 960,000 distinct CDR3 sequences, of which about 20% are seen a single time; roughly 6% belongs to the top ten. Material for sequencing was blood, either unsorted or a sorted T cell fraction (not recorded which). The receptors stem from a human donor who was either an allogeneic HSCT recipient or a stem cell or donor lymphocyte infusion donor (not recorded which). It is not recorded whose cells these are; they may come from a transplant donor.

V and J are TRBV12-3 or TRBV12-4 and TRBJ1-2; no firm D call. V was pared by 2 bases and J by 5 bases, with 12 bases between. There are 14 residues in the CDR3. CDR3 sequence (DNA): TGTGCCAGCAGTTTAAGGGTGACGTTATATGGCTACACCTTC. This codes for CASSLRVTLYGYTF.

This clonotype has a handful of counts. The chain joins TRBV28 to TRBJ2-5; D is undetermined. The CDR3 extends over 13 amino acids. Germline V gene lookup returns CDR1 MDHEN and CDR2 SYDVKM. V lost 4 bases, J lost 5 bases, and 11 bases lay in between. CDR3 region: CASSWSNGETQYF. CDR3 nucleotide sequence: TGTGCCAGCAGTTGGTCGAATGGGGAGACCCAGTACTTC.

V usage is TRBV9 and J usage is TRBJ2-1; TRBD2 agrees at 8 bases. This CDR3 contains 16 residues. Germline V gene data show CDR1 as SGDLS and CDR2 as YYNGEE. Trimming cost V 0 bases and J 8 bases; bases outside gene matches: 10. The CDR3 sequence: CASSVEAGGIFDEQFF. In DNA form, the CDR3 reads TGTGCCAGCAGCGTAGAGGCGGGAGGAATTTTCGATGAGCAGTTCTTC.

This CDR3 is CASSYGGTIVETQYF. CDR3 nucleotide sequence: TGTGCCAGCAGTTACGGCGGGACTATAGTGGAGACCCAGTACTTC. J is TRBJ2-5 and V is TRBV6-5; 7 nucleotides line up with TRBD2. Germline V gene sequence: CDR1 MNHEY, CDR2 SVGAGI. The CDR3 has 15 amino acids. J lost 5 bases, V lost 2 bases, and 8 bases had no gene match.

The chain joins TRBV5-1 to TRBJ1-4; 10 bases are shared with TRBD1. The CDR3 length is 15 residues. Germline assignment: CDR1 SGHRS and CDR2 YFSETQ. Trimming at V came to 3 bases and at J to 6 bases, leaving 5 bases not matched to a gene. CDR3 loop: CASSSGGTGDEKLFF. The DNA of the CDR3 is TGCGCCAGCAGCTCGGGGGGGACAGGGGATGAAAAACTGTTTTTT.

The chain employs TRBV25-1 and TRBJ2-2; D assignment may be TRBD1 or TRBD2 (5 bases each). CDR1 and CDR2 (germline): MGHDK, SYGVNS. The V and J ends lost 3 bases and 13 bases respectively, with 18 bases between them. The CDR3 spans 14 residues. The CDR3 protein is CASSDRAGTPGLFF. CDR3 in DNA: TGTGCCAGCAGTGATCGGGCCGGGACCCCGGGGCTGTTTTTT.

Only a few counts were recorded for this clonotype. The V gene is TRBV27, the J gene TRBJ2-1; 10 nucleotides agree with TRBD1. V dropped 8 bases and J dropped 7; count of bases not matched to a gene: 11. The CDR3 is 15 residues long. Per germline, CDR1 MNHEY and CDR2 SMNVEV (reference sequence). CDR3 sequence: CASGYRDRGKNEQFF. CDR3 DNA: TGTGCCAGCGGCTACCGGGACAGGGGAAAGAATGAGCAGTTCTTC.

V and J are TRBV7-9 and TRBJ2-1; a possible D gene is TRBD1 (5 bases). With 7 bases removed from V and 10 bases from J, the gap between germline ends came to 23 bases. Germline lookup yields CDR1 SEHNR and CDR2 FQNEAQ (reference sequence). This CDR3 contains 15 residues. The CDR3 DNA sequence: TGTGCCAGCACCCTCCCGTCGAGTCCTTCAGGGGAGCAGTTCTTC. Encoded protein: CASTLPSSPSGEQFF.

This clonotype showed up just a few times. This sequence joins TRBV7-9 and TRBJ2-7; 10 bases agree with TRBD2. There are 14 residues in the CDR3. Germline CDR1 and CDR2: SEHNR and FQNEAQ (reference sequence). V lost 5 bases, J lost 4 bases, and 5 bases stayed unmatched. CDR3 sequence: CASSQRGGLYEQYF. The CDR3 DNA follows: TGTGCCAGCAGCCAGCGGGGGGGCCTTTACGAGCAGTACTTC.

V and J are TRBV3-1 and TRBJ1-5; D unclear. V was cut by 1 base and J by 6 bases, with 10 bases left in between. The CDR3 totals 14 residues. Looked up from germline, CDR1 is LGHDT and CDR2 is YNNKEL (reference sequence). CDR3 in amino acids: CASSQASGRQPQHF. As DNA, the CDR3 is TGTGCCAGCAGCCAAGCCTCGGGTCGTCAGCCCCAGCATTTT.

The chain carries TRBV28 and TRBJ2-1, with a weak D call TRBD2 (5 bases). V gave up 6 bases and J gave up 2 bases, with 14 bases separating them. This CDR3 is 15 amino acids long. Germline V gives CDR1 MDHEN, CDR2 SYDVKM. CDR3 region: CASSTDLSAYNEQFF. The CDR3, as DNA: TGTGCCAGCAGCACGGACTTATCGGCCTACAATGAGCAGTTCTTC.

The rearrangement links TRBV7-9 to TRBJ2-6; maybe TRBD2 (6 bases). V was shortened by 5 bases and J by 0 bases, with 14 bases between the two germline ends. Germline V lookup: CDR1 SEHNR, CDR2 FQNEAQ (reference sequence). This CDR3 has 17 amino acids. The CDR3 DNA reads TGTGCCAGCAGCGCCATCAGACTAGTCTCTGGGGCCAACGTCCTGACTTTC. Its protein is CASSAIRLVSGANVLTF.

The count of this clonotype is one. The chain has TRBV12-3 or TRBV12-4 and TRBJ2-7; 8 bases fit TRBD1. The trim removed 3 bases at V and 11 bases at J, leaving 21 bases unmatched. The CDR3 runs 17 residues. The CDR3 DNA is TGTGCCAGCAGTTTTCTTGCCGGGCAGGGGGCCGGTGTTACTGAGTACTTC. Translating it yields CASSFLAGQGAGVTEYF.

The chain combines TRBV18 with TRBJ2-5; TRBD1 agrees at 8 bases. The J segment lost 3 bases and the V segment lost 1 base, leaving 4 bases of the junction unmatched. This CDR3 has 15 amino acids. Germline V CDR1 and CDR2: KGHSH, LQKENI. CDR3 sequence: CASSPRVTGEETQYF. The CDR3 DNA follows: TGTGCCAGCTCACCACGCGTGACAGGGGAAGAGACCCAGTACTTC.

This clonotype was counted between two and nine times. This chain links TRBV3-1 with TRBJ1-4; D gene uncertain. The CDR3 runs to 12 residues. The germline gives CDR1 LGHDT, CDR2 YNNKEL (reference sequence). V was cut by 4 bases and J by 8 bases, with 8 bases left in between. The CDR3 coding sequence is TGTGCCAGCAGCCCTTGGCCAGAAAAACTGTTTTTT. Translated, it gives CASSPWPEKLFF.

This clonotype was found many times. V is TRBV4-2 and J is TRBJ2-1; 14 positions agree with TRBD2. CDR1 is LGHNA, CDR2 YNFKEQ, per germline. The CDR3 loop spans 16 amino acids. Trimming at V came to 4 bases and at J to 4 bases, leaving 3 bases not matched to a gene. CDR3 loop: CASSRGLAGGYNEQFF. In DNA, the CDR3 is TGTGCCAGCAGCCGTGGACTAGCGGGGGGTTACAATGAGCAGTTCTTC.

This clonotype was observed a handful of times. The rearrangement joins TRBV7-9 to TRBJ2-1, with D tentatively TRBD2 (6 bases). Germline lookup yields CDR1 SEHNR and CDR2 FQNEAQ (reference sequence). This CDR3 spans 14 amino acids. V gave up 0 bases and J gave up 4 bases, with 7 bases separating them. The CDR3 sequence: CASSLAEGYNEQFF. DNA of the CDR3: TGTGCCAGCAGCTTAGCGGAGGGTTACAATGAGCAGTTCTTC.

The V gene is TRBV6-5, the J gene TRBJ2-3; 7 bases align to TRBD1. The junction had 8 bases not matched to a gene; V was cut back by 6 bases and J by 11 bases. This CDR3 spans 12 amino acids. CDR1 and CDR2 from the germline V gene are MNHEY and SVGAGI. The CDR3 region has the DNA TGTGCCAGCAGGGGCCCCGGGACAGAGCAGTATTTT. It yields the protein CASRGPGTEQYF.

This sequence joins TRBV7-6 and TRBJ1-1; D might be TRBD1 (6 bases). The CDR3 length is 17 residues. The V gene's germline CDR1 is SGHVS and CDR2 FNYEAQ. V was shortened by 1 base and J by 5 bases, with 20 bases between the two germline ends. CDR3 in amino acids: CASSLVLAGAKGTEAFF. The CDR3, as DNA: TGTGCCAGCAGCTTAGTTTTGGCGGGGGCTAAGGGGACTGAAGCTTTCTTT.

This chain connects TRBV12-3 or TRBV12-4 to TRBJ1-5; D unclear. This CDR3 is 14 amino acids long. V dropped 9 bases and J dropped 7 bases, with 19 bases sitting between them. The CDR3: CARPAPRNYQPQHF. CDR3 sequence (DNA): TGTGCCAGGCCGGCCCCCAGGAATTACCAGCCCCAGCATTTT.

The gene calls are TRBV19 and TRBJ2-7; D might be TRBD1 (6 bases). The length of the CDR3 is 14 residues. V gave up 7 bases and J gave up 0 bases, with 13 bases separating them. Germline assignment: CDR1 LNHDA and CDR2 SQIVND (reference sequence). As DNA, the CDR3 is TGTGCCAGTACCCCGGACAGTTTCTCCTACGAGCAGTACTTC. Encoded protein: CASTPDSFSYEQYF. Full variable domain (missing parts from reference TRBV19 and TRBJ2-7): DGGITQSPKYLFRKEGQNVTLSCEQNLNHDAMYWYRQDPGQGLRLIYYSQIVNDFQKGDIAEGYSVSREKKESFPLTVTSAQKNPTAFYLCASTPDSFSYEQYFGPGTRLTVT.

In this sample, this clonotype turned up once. CDR3 in amino acids: CASKGSGRTYNEQFF. CDR3 nucleotide sequence: TGTGCCAGCAAGGGGAGCGGGAGGACCTACAATGAGCAGTTCTTC. V gene TRBV6-2 or TRBV6-3 combines with J gene TRBJ2-1; TRBD2 aligns across 9 bases. The CDR3 loop spans 15 amino acids. In germline, CDR1 is MNHEY, CDR2 SVGEGT. V shed 7 bases, J shed 2 bases, and the junction held 6 bases outside the gene matches.

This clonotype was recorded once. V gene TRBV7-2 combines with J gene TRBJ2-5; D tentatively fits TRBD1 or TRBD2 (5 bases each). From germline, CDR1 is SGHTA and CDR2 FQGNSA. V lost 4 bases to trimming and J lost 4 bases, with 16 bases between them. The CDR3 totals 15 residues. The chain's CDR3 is CASSSGSAGAETQYF. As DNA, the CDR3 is TGTGCCAGCAGCTCCGGCTCAGCCGGGGCAGAGACCCAGTACTTC.

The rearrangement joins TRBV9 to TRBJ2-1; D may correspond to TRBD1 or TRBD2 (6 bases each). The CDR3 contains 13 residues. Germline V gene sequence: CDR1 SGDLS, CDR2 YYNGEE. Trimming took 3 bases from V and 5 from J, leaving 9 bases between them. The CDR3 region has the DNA TGTGCCAGCAGCGCGGGGGCTGACAATGAGCAGTTCTTC. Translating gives CASSAGADNEQFF.

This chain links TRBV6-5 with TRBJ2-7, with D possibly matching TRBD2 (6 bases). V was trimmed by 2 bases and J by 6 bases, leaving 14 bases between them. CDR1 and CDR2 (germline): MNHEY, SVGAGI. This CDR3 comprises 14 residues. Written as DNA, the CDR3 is TGTGCCAGCAGTTACCCGGGACCCGGGAGCGAGCAGTACTTC. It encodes CASSYPGPGSEQYF.

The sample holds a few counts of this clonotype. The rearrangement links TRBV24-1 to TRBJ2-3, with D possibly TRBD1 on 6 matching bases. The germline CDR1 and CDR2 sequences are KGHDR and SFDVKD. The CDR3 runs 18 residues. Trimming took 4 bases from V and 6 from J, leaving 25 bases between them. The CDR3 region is CATSDLPLPGVEDDTQYF. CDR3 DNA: TGTGCCACCAGTGACCTCCCGTTGCCAGGGGTTGAGGATGATACGCAGTATTTT.

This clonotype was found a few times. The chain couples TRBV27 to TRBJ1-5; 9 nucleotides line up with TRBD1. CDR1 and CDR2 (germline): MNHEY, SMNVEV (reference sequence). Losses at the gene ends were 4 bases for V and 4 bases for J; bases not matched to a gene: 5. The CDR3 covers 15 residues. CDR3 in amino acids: CASSWGDRENQPQHF. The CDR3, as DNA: TGTGCCAGCAGTTGGGGGGACAGGGAAAATCAGCCCCAGCATTTT.

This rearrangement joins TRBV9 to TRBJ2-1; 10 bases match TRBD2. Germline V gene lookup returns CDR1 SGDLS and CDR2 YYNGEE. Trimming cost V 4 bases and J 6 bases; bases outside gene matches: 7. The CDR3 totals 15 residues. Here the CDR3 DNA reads TGTGCCAGCAGCCCGAGGGGGACTAGCGTCAATGAGCAGTTCTTC. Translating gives CASSPRGTSVNEQFF. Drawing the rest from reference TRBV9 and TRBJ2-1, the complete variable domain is DSGVTQTPKHLITATGQRVTLRCSPRSGDLSVYWYQQSLDQGLQFLIQYYNGEERAKGNILERFSAQQFPDLHSELNLSSLELGDSALYFCASSPRGTSVNEQFFGPGTRLTVL.

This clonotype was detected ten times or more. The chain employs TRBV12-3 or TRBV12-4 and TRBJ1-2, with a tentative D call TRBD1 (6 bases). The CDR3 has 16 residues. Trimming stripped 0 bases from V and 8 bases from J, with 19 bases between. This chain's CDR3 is CASSLALGQGKQGYTF. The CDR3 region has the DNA TGTGCCAGCAGTTTAGCGCTCGGGCAGGGGAAGCAAGGCTACACCTTC.

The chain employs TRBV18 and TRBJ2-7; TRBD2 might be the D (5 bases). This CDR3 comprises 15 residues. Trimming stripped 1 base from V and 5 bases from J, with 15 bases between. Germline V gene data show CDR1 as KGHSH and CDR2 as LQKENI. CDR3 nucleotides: TGTGCCAGCTCACCACTCTTTTTCGGGGAGAACGAGCAGTACTTC. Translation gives CASSPLFFGENEQYF.

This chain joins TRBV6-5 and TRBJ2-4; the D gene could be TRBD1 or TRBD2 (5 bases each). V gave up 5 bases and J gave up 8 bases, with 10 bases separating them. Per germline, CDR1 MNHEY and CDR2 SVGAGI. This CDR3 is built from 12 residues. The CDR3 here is CASSAGADIQYF. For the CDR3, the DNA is TGTGCCAGCAGTGCCGGGGCGGACATTCAGTACTTC.